These 23 T cell receptor beta chains were all obtained from the same sample, sequenced in a study of shared clonotypes between healthy human individuals. Generated by immunoSEQ multiplex PCR, the TCRdb table keeps only in-frame clones and is missing some. Among about 2.4 million clones, over 85% were seen once, and the ten largest hold roughly 0.14%. Sequenced input: naive CD4+ T cells sorted from blood. The subset: CD45RA+ positively selected. These TCRs come from a man aged 18 to 35 in good health.

This clone was found a few times. The rearrangement links TRBV25-1 to TRBJ1-6, with 10 bases identical to TRBD1. Trimming at V came to 8 bases and at J to 7 bases, leaving 2 bases not matched to a gene. Germline CDR1 and CDR2: MGHDK and SYGVNS. The CDR3 loop spans 13 amino acids. CDR3 loop: CASEGQGNSPLHF. The CDR3 DNA reads as TGTGCCAGCGAGGGACAGGGGAATTCACCCCTCCACTTT.

The rearrangement uses TRBV6-5 and TRBJ1-2; the D is unclear. CDR1 is MNHEY and CDR2 is SVGAGI in the germline V gene. V dropped 5 bases and J dropped 2 bases, with 15 bases sitting between them. CDR3 size: 15 residues. The CDR3 reads CASSGEAAGNYGYTF. CDR3 in DNA: TGTGCCAGCAGTGGGGAGGCTGCGGGAAACTATGGCTACACCTTC.

V is TRBV5-6 and J is TRBJ1-3, with a weak D call TRBD1 (5 bases). The CDR3 covers 16 residues. The germline CDR1 and CDR2 sequences are SGHDT and YYEEEE. The ends were cut back, 2 bases at V and 0 bases at J, with 12 bases in the middle. Written as DNA, the CDR3 is TGTGCCAGCAGCTTACCGACAGACGTCTCTGGAAACACCATATATTTT. This gives the protein CASSLPTDVSGNTIYF.

The chain combines TRBV5-1 with TRBJ1-2; D possibly corresponds to TRBD1 (5 bases). Germline CDR1 reads SGHRS; CDR2 reads YFSETQ. The V gene lost 0 bases and the J gene lost 7 bases, with 16 bases spanning the gap. The CDR3 extends over 15 amino acids. CDR3 sequence: CASSLGGSTPGGYTF. CDR3 nucleotides: TGCGCCAGCAGCTTGGGGGGCTCCACCCCGGGTGGCTACACCTTC.

This chain uses TRBV5-6 with TRBJ2-1; 9 nucleotides agree with TRBD2. V gave up 5 bases and J gave up 3 bases; unmatched junction bases: 9. The CDR3 length is 16 residues. Germline loops: CDR1 SGHDT, CDR2 YYEEEE. Written as DNA, the CDR3 is TGTGCCAGCAGGAAAACCCTTAGCGGGAGCTACAATGAGCAGTTCTTC. Amino acid sequence: CASRKTLSGSYNEQFF.

The chain uses TRBV7-8 and TRBJ2-3; D might be TRBD2 (6 bases). Germline V lookup: CDR1 SGHVS, CDR2 FQNEAQ. The V gene lost 5 bases and the J gene lost 6 bases, with 15 bases spanning the gap. The CDR3 covers 14 residues. CDR3 in amino acids: CASSPRGEVDTQYF. The CDR3, as DNA: TGTGCCAGCAGCCCGCGAGGGGAGGTTGATACGCAGTATTTT. Variable domain in full (rest from reference TRBV7-8 and TRBJ2-3): GAGVSQSPRYKVAKRGQDVALRCDPISGHVSLFWYQQALGQGPEFLTYFQNEAQLDKSGLPSDRFFAERPEGSVSTLKIQRTQQEDSAVYLCASSPRGEVDTQYFGPGTRLTVL.

V and J are TRBV27 and TRBJ1-2; D unclear. Trimming left V 4 bases short and J 1 base short, with 13 bases between. This CDR3 has 15 residues. Looked up from germline, CDR1 is MNHEY and CDR2 is SMNVEV (reference sequence). In nucleotides, the CDR3 is TGTGCCAGCAGTTCGGTCGCCCGAGGTAACTATGGCTACACCTTC. Translated, it gives CASSSVARGNYGYTF.

Of note for this clone: A much larger clone lies one base from this, so it may be a read error. Other DNA variants within this sample encode the same CDR3. V and J are TRBV19 and TRBJ2-5; D is unresolved. The CDR3 runs to 11 residues. The germline V gene encodes CDR1 LNHDA and CDR2 SQIVND (reference sequence). Trimming removed 2 bases at V and 5 bases at J, with 3 bases between. The CDR3 region has the DNA TGTGCCAGTAGTATACGGGAGACCCAGTACTTC. Its protein is CASSIRETQYF.

The chain links TRBV7-3 to TRBJ1-6; the D is unclear. This CDR3 contains 13 residues. Germline lookup yields CDR1 SGHTA and CDR2 FQGTGA. Between the trimmed V and J ends, which lost 0 bases and 7 bases, there was a span of 4 bases. CDR3 residues: CASSLTQNSPLHF. The CDR3 DNA is TGTGCCAGCAGCTTAACCCAGAATTCACCCCTCCACTTT.

The chain couples TRBV2 to TRBJ2-1; 12 nucleotides match TRBD2. V dropped 3 bases and J dropped 9; count of bases not matched to a gene: 12. CDR1 is SNHLY, CDR2 FYNNEI, per germline. The CDR3 consists of 17 residues. The CDR3 DNA reads TGTGCCAGCAGTGACGGTCTAGCGGGAGGGCCGGTGGGTGAGCAGTTCTTC. Its translation: CASSDGLAGGPVGEQFF.

The chain has TRBV28 and TRBJ2-3; D call uncertain. V lost 4 bases and J 5 bases, leaving 10 bases between the germline ends. The CDR3 has 13 amino acids. CDR1 and CDR2 (germline): MDHEN, SYDVKM. The CDR3 here is CASSSRDLDTQYF. The CDR3 DNA sequence: TGTGCCAGCAGTTCAAGGGATCTAGATACGCAGTATTTT.

This chain links TRBV7-8 with TRBJ1-1; D is unresolved. V was shortened by 4 bases and J by 0 bases, with 9 bases between the two germline ends. This CDR3 spans 14 amino acids. Looked up from germline, CDR1 is SGHVS and CDR2 is FQNEAQ. CDR3 sequence reads: CASSSGNLNTEAFF. The CDR3 DNA reads TGTGCCAGCAGCTCGGGCAATTTGAACACTGAAGCTTTCTTT.

The chain links TRBV10-3 to TRBJ2-7, with 7 bases that match TRBD1. V was clipped by 9 bases and J by 4 bases; unmatched bases: 18. Germline-derived CDR1 and CDR2 are ENHRY and SYGVKD. CDR3 length equals 16 residues. The CDR3 sequence is CAMSPSHPGTAYEQYF. CDR3 nucleotide sequence: TGTGCCATGTCCCCTTCCCACCCCGGGACAGCATACGAGCAGTACTTC.

The chain has TRBV9 and TRBJ2-1, with a weak D call TRBD1 (6 bases). The CDR3 sequence is 14 residues long. Germline values: CDR1 SGDLS, CDR2 YYNGEE. Trimming cost V 4 bases and J 7 bases, with 15 bases left between them. The CDR3: CASSQAGALNEQFF. The CDR3, as DNA: TGTGCCAGCAGCCAGGCAGGGGCCCTGAATGAGCAGTTCTTC. Based on the CDR3 plus reference TRBV9 and TRBJ2-1, the full variable domain is DSGVTQTPKHLITATGQRVTLRCSPRSGDLSVYWYQQSLDQGLQFLIQYYNGEERAKGNILERFSAQQFPDLHSELNLSSLELGDSALYFCASSQAGALNEQFFGPGTRLTVL.

The chain is built from TRBV28 and TRBJ1-4; TRBD1 might be the D (5 bases). V was shortened by 6 bases and J by 7 bases, with 15 bases between the two germline ends. CDR1 and CDR2 from the germline V gene are MDHEN and SYDVKM. The CDR3 contains 14 residues. Here the CDR3 reads CASRTAGNGEKLFF. The CDR3 bases are TGTGCCAGCAGAACGGCAGGGAACGGTGAAAAACTGTTTTTT.

The gene calls are TRBV7-5 and TRBJ1-1; no DNA check was done on the table's D call, TRBD1. TRBV7-5 is shown as a pseudogene. The CDR3 is 13 amino acids. CDR3 residues: CARIQHRGTEAFF. DNA for the CDR3: TGTGCCAGAATCCAACACAGGGGCACTGAAGCTTTCTTT.

This rearrangement joins TRBV6-1 to TRBJ1-1, with 7 bases matching TRBD1. This CDR3 has 14 residues. The germline CDR1 and CDR2 sequences are MNHNS and SASEGT. Germline trimming cut 7 bases from V and 1 base from J; bases unmatched to any gene: 6. CDR3 bases: TGTGCCAGCACCTTTGGACAGGCGAACACTGAAGCTTTCTTT. Translated: CASTFGQANTEAFF.

The V and J genes are TRBV6-1 and TRBJ1-3; no clear D gene. The CDR3 runs 14 residues. Trimming took off 8 bases at V and 0 bases at J, with 11 bases between the two ends. Germline CDR1 and CDR2: MNHNS and SASEGT. CDR3 protein: CASGQAFSGNTIYF. The CDR3, as DNA: TGTGCCAGCGGCCAGGCCTTCTCTGGAAACACCATATATTTT.

This clone was seen a single time. The rearrangement uses TRBV27 and TRBJ2-7; D ambiguous. Per germline, CDR1 MNHEY and CDR2 SMNVEV (reference sequence). The CDR3 runs to 13 residues. V lost 4 bases and J lost 9, with 16 bases in between. This CDR3 is CASSSFGPARQYF. The CDR3 bases are TGTGCCAGCAGTTCCTTCGGGCCGGCGAGGCAGTACTTC.

Concerning this clone itself: At the DNA level, this CDR3 is encoded by other sequences in the same sample as well. V usage is TRBV2 and J usage is TRBJ1-5, with D maybe TRBD1 (6 bases). V shed 4 bases and J shed 4 bases, with 11 bases lying between them. This CDR3 is built from 14 residues. The germline V gene has CDR1 SNHLY and CDR2 FYNNEI. The CDR3 loop is CASSGGQGNQPQHF. In DNA, the CDR3 is TGTGCCAGCAGTGGAGGGCAGGGGAATCAGCCCCAGCATTTT.

This sequence joins TRBV18 and TRBJ2-5; no reliable D call. The CDR3 is 13 amino acids. V was trimmed by 2 bases and J by 2 bases, leaving 6 bases between them. Germline CDR1 is KGHSH and CDR2 is LQKENI. The CDR3 reads CASSPMAQETQYF. CDR3 in DNA: TGTGCCAGCTCACCAATGGCTCAAGAGACCCAGTACTTC.

This clone was seen just once. V gene TRBV10-3 combines with J gene TRBJ1-6; tentatively, D is TRBD1 (5 bases). The CDR3 extends over 15 amino acids. CDR1 and CDR2 (germline): ENHRY, SYGVKD. V gave up 5 bases and J gave up 7 bases, with 15 bases separating them. For the CDR3, the DNA is TGTGCCATCAGTCCCGGGACCGCTAAAAATTCACCCCTCCACTTT. Its translation is CAISPGTAKNSPLHF.

This clone was seen a handful of times. The gene calls are TRBV2 and TRBJ1-1; D is undetermined. Germline CDR1 SNHLY, CDR2 FYNNEI. There are 14 residues in the CDR3. Between the trimmed V and J ends, which lost 6 bases and 5 bases, there was a span of 16 bases. As DNA, the CDR3 is TGTGCCAGCAGGACCAGTCCCCCAACGACTGAAGCTTTCTTT. Residues: CASRTSPPTTEAFF.